Below, one T cell receptor (beta chain) is given with its context. This clonotype was detected ten times or more. Its cognate antigen has yet to be identified. Qualities for individual bases were not recorded, and no much larger clone is one base off. There are 13 amino acids in the CDR3, from cysteine to phenylalanine inclusive. The entry retains the CDR3 DNA only, 39 bases that are in frame from base 1. The germline V gene encodes CDR1 SGHRS and CDR2 YFSETQ. The V and J ends are trimmed by 8 bases and 4 bases, leaving 15 bases between them. This record comes from a study of neurological immune-mediated disorders (dated by TCRdb to about 2019). Context from the whole study: Of the 35 or so multiple sclerosis patients, around 30 had relapsing-remitting MS and 3 had secondary progressive MS. Using UMI-based sequencing, the study compared peripheral blood TCR-beta repertoires from patients with HTLV-I-associated myelopathy (HAM/TSP), patients with multiple sclerosis, and healthy controls. Each longitudinal HAM/TSP and healthy donor was sampled at 3 time-points spaced at about 3-45 month intervals. The cohort included 60 to 75 subjects: about 15 with HAM/TSP, some 35 with multiple sclerosis, and approximately 20 healthy controls. The 90 to 110 TCR-beta libraries included longitudinal samples, technical triplicates and paired sorted CD4+ and CD8+ T-cell subsets alongside PBMC samples.

Here is what the overall study found, with its caveats: TCR clonal expansion was highest in HAM/TSP patients and lowest in MS patients, with MS patients falling below even healthy controls. Repertoires from 18 of 34 MS patients were grouped by phylogenetic analysis into a cluster of related CDR3 sequences, suggesting a possible repertoire-level signature. The MS cluster was not associated with any clinical or MRI features, and the authors stated that larger cohorts are needed. Across subjects, expanded clones never shared an identical CDR3 amino acid sequence, which suggests that the TCR-beta repertoires in every group were private.

To synthesize cDNA, template-switch 5'RACE was performed with a primer carrying a 10-nucleotide random unique molecular identifier so that each TCR transcript was tagged. Every sequencing run yielded over 180 million TCR-beta sequences covering 15-18 subjects. The RNeasy kit was used to extract total RNA. The KAPA Real-time Library Amplification kit was used to amplify TCR-beta VDJ regions with primers for the TCR constant region and the 5'RACE anchor. Sample indexes and Illumina adaptors were added in a first PCR, and a second PCR then increased library yield. After purification with Ampure beads, the TCR product of roughly 650 bp was size-selected on a 2% E-gel SizeSelection system. Library quality was checked on a Bioanalyzer, concentration was measured with Qubit, and libraries were quantified with the Kapa Library Quantification kit before pooling. An Illumina HiSeq 2500 sequenced the libraries paired-end 2 x 150 bp. To increase sequence diversity, about 24-32% phiX was spiked into each library pool. The source study handled its data this way. The UMI-based MiGEC pipeline processed quality-filtered reads and removed over 75% of raw TCR sequences during error correction. VDJ genes were aligned to IMGT germline references, and each clonotype was defined by a unique CDR3 amino acid sequence together with V-J genes. Clonal expansion, Shannon diversity, and CDR3 relatedness (CalcPairwiseDistances, ClusterSamples) were evaluated with VDJtools, and phylogenetic trees were built with CLCbio workbench. A clone was classed as expanded if it had 8 or more unique UMIs, a cutoff based on coefficient-of-variation modelling across technical triplicates. The public reads were reprocessed in TCRdb via fastp at Q25 and MiXCR, keeping in-frame beta chains. Rows are combined by CDR3 protein, so each entry shows the most common genes and DNA. TCRdb's processing, not the study's, gives the V and J calls here. For this sample there are tens of thousands of distinct CDR3 sequences; approximately 6% appear just once. The ten largest clones add up to over 6.5% of the sample.

The sample's time point label, decoded: longitudinal time-point 2. Unsorted PBMC libraries were generated from 2 million PBMCs stored in RNAlater at -80 °C until RNA extraction. The multiple sclerosis patients were enrolled in a US clinical protocol that evaluated disease progression with magnetic resonance imaging. Peripheral blood was subjected to Ficoll-Hypaque density gradient centrifugation to isolate PBMCs, which were then cryopreserved in liquid nitrogen. Input material: PBMCs. This clonotype originated in a woman in her fifties or sixties with multiple sclerosis. Recombination joined TRBV5-1 with TRBJ1-1; the D segment could be TRBD1, given 6 matching bases. The nucleotides are TGCGCCAGTTCCCAGGGGCTTGGCACTGAAGCTTTCTTT. Translation gives CASSQGLGTEAFF. The entire variable domain, with the stretches around the CDR3 drawn from the reference TRBV5-1 and TRBJ1-1 proteins, is KAGVTQTPRYLIKTRGQQVTLSCSPISGHRSVSWYQQTPGQGLQFLFEYFSETQRNKGNFPGRFSGRQFSNSRSEMNVSTLELGDSALYLCASSQGLGTEAFFGQGTRLTVV.